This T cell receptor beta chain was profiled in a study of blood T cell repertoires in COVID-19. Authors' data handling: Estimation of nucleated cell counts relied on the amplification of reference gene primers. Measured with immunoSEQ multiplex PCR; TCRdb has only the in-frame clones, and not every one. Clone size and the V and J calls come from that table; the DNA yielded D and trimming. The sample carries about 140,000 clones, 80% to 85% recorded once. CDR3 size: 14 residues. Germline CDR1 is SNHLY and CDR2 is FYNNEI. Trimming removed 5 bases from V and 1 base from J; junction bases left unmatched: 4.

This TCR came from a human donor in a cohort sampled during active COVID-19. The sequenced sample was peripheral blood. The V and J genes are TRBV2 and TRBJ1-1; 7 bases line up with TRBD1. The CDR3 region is CASSLQGKNTEAFF. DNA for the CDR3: TGTGCCAGCAGTTTACAGGGGAAGAACACTGAAGCTTTCTTT.